A single sample gave rise to the 16 T cell receptor beta chains below, sequenced in a study of blood T cell repertoires in COVID-19. This table comes from immunoSEQ multiplex PCR, and its TCRdb copy is limited to in-frame clones, with some not included. The sample contains hundreds of thousands of clones, approximately 88% of which appear only once. Material for sequencing was peripheral blood. These receptors all stem from a woman aged 45-59 years with COVID-19, enrolled during active disease.

This clone was seen just once. V is TRBV30 and J is TRBJ1-6, with 8 bases identical to TRBD1. The CDR3 covers 13 residues. Germline lookup yields CDR1 GTSNPN and CDR2 SVGIG (reference sequence). Trimming at V came to 5 bases and at J to 8 bases, leaving 5 bases not matched to a gene. Here the CDR3 reads CAWQTGADSPLHF. Written as DNA, the CDR3 is TGTGCCTGGCAGACAGGGGCGGATTCACCCCTCCACTTT.

J is TRBJ1-1 and V is TRBV7-2; possible D gene TRBD1, 5 bases. V gave up 6 bases and J gave up 7 bases, with 18 bases separating them. The CDR3 loop spans 14 amino acids. Germline loops: CDR1 SGHTA, CDR2 FQGNSA. DNA of the CDR3: TGTGCCAGCAGTCTCGGACCAGGGCACTTTGAAGCTTTCTTT. Its protein product is CASSLGPGHFEAFF.

The genes are TRBV9 and TRBJ2-3; the D is unclear. CDR1 is SGDLS and CDR2 is YYNGEE in the germline V gene. The length of the CDR3 is 13 residues. Trimming pared 6 bases from V and 0 bases from J, leaving 8 bases between. This CDR3 is CASNEISTDTQYF. CDR3 nucleotide sequence: TGTGCCAGCAACGAGATTAGCACAGATACGCAGTATTTT.

J is TRBJ2-3 and V is TRBV3-1 (or the pseudogene TRBV3-2); 7 bases map to TRBD2. This CDR3 has 16 residues. From germline, CDR1 is LGHDT and CDR2 YNNKEL (reference sequence). The J segment lost 2 bases and the V segment lost 3 bases, leaving 8 bases of the junction unmatched. The CDR3 DNA follows: TGTGCCAGCAGCCACCTCCGGGACTATAACACAGATACGCAGTATTTT. It encodes CASSHLRDYNTDTQYF.

The chain links TRBV19 to TRBJ1-1, with a tentative D call TRBD1 (5 bases). The CDR3 runs 14 residues. The germline V and J ends were trimmed by 3 bases and 0 bases, with 8 bases remaining between them. The germline gives CDR1 LNHDA, CDR2 SQIVND (reference sequence). CDR3 coding DNA: TGTGCCAGTAGTATTCACAGGATGAACACTGAAGCTTTCTTT. This gives the protein CASSIHRMNTEAFF.

The chain links TRBV29-1 to TRBJ1-1; the match to TRBD1 covers 7 bases. Losses at the gene ends were 2 bases for V and 4 bases for J; bases not matched to a gene: 7. CDR1 and CDR2 (germline): SQVTM, ANQGSEA. This CDR3 has 14 amino acids. The CDR3, as DNA: TGCAGCGTTGAATTTACAGGGGCGGGCACTGAAGCTTTCTTT. Amino acids: CSVEFTGAGTEAFF.

The chain links TRBV7-3 to TRBJ2-3, with a tentative D call TRBD2 (6 bases). With 4 bases removed from V and 4 bases from J, the gap between germline ends came to 12 bases. The germline CDR1 and CDR2 sequences are SGHTA and FQGTGA. The CDR3 runs to 14 residues. The CDR3 protein is CASSWAGRADTQYF. Written as DNA, the CDR3 is TGTGCCAGCAGCTGGGCCGGGAGAGCAGATACGCAGTATTTT.

In this sample, this clone turned up once. V usage is TRBV7-9 and J usage is TRBJ1-1; 8 bases fit TRBD1. CDR1 and CDR2 (germline): SEHNR, FQNEAQ (reference sequence). The CDR3 contains 14 residues. Unmatched junction bases numbered 7, after V lost 5 bases and J lost 5 bases. The chain's CDR3 is CASSPVQGATEAFF. CDR3 nucleotide sequence: TGTGCCAGCAGCCCGGTGCAGGGGGCTACTGAAGCTTTCTTT.

The V gene is TRBV3-1 (or the pseudogene TRBV3-2), the J gene TRBJ1-1; D is possibly TRBD1 (5 bases). The V gene's germline CDR1 is LGHDT and CDR2 YNNKEL (reference sequence). CDR3 size: 17 residues. Between the trimmed V and J ends, which lost 0 bases and 4 bases, there was a span of 18 bases. The CDR3 loop reads CASSQDGRGGLATEAFF. The CDR3, as DNA: TGTGCCAGCAGCCAAGATGGGAGGGGCGGGCTAGCCACTGAAGCTTTCTTT.

This chain uses TRBV5-6 with TRBJ2-1; 11 bases align to TRBD2. The CDR3 is 15 amino acids. Germline trimming cut 2 bases from V and 4 bases from J; bases unmatched to any gene: 2. Germline V gives CDR1 SGHDT, CDR2 YYEEEE. The CDR3 region has the DNA TGTGCCAGCAGCTTACTAGCGGGGGAGTACAATGAGCAGTTCTTC. As protein: CASSLLAGEYNEQFF. Drawing the rest from reference TRBV5-6 and TRBJ2-1, the complete variable domain is DAGVTQSPTHLIKTRGQQVTLRCSPKSGHDTVSWYQQALGQGPQFIFQYYEEEERQRGNFPDRFSGHQFPNYSSELNVNALLLGDSALYLCASSLLAGEYNEQFFGPGTRLTVL.

The chain carries TRBV19 and TRBJ1-1; 10 bases agree with TRBD1. The CDR3 is made up of 14 amino acids. Trimming at V came to 6 bases and at J to 5 bases, leaving 6 bases not matched to a gene. The germline V gene encodes CDR1 LNHDA and CDR2 SQIVND (reference sequence). Written as DNA, the CDR3 is TGTGCCAGTAGGTCGGACAGGGGGGAGACTGAAGCTTTCTTT. Amino acids: CASRSDRGETEAFF.

This chain links TRBV12-2 with TRBJ1-4. TRBV12-2 is a pseudogene locus. CDR3 length: 16 amino acids. CDR3 loop: CASRWGTLEGPEKLFF. Written as DNA, the CDR3 is TGTGCAAGTCGTTGGGGAACCTTGGAGGGGCCTGAAAAACTGTTTTTT.

The chain employs TRBV4-2 and TRBJ2-2; a weak D match, TRBD2 (6 bases). V was trimmed by 1 base and J by 3 bases, leaving 15 bases between them. The CDR3 length is 17 residues. The germline CDR1 and CDR2 sequences are LGHNA and YNFKEQ. CDR3 amino acids: CASSQGIGTDYTGELFF. DNA for the CDR3: TGTGCCAGCAGCCAAGGAATCGGGACTGACTACACCGGGGAGCTGTTTTTT.

The V call is TRBV6-1, the J call TRBJ1-2; D is undetermined. V shed 2 bases and J shed 2 bases, with 12 bases lying between them. CDR1 MNHNS and CDR2 SASEGT come from the germline V gene. The CDR3 runs to 15 residues. CDR3 nucleotide sequence: TGTGCCAGCAGTGAATCGGGGTTTGGGAACTATGGCTACACCTTC. Its protein product is CASSESGFGNYGYTF.

This chain connects TRBV12-3 or TRBV12-4 to TRBJ2-3; perhaps TRBD1 as D (5 bases). Trimming stripped 3 bases from V and 10 bases from J, with 11 bases between. The CDR3 extends over 12 amino acids. The CDR3 nucleotides are TGTGCCAGCAGTTTGGGGCGCCGAGCGCAGTATTTT. Protein: CASSLGRRAQYF.

The chain combines TRBV24-1 with TRBJ2-3; possible D gene TRBD1, 5 bases. The CDR3 spans 16 residues. Trimming shortened V by 5 bases and J by 6 bases, and 20 bases separated the two germline ends. The germline CDR1 and CDR2 sequences are KGHDR and SFDVKD. CDR3 loop: CATSVKGLSKLDTQYF. CDR3 sequence (DNA): TGTGCCACCAGTGTGAAGGGGCTGTCTAAACTGGATACGCAGTATTTT.